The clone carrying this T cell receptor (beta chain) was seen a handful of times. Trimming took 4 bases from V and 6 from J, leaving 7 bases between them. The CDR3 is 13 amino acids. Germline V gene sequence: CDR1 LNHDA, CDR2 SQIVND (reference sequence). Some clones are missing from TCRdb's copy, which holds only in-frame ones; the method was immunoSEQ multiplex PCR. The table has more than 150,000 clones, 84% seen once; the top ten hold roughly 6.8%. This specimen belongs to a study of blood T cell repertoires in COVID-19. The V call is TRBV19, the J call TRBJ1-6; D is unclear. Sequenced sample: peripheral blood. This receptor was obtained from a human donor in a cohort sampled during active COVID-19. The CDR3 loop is CASSNQINSPLHF. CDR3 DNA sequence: TGTGCCAGTAGTAACCAGATTAATTCACCCCTCCACTTT.